This note documents a single T cell receptor (beta chain) sequence. Per the original methods: Estimates of nucleated cell counts were drawn from the amplification of reference gene primers. Profiled with immunoSEQ multiplex PCR; TCRdb holds only in-frame clones, not every one. V and J calls plus clone size are reproduced from that table; the DNA served to infer D and trimming. The table lists fewer than 650,000 clones, around nine tenths of them singletons. This specimen comes from a study of blood T cell repertoires in COVID-19. Turning to the study itself: The origin of the acute and convalescent COVID-19 samples was the United States, Italy and Spain. Nucleic acid was either cDNA or gDNA, and it came from T cells, B-cell-depleted T cells, or PBMCs.

The CDR3 is made up of 12 amino acids. The V end was cut by 4 bases, the J end by 5 bases, with 5 bases between. CDR1 and CDR2 (germline): LGHDT, YNNKEL (reference sequence). During active infection, Seattle patients enrolled and were then monitored through disease. The V and J genes are TRBV3-1 (or the pseudogene TRBV3-2) and TRBJ2-2; D not certain. Material for sequencing was peripheral blood. This clonotype originated in a woman aged 45-65 years with COVID-19, enrolled during active disease. The CDR3 nucleotides are TGTGCCAGCAGCCCTAAGACCGGGGAGCTGTTTTTT. Amino acid sequence: CASSPKTGELFF.